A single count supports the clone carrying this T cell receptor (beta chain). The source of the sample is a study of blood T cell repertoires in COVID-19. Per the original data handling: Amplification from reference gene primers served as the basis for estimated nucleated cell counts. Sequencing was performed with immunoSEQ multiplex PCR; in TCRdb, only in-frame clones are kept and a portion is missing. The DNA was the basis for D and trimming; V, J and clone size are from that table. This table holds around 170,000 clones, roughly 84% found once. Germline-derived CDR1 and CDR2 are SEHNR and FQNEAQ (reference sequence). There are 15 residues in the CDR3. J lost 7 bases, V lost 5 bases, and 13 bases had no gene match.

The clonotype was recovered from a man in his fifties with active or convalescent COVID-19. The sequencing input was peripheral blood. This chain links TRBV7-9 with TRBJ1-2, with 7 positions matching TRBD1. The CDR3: CASSPRQGRGGGYTF. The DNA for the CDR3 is TGTGCCAGCAGCCCCCGACAGGGCAGAGGAGGTGGCTACACCTTC.